Listed here are 6 T cell receptor beta chains from one sample, sequenced in a study of control samples from healthy donors and cancer patients. Libraries were prepared by immunoSEQ multiplex PCR; TCRdb keeps only in-frame clonotypes and omits some of them. The data contain some 120,000 clones, 87% of them singletons. Sequenced input: blood. These receptor sequences come from a man between 60 and 75 years old in good health.

This clone has only one observation. The genes are TRBV11-2 and TRBJ2-1; perhaps TRBD2 as D (7 bases). CDR3 length: 19 residues. The ends were cut back, 1 base at V and 0 bases at J, with 19 bases in the middle. CDR1 is SGHAT and CDR2 is FQNNGV in the germline V gene. The CDR3 coding sequence is TGTGCCAGCAGCTTAGTTGGGGGGGCCCATCCCTTCTCCTACAATGAGCAGTTCTTC. Amino acids: CASSLVGGAHPFSYNEQFF.

CDR3: CASSLGLRNSNQPQHF. The CDR3 region has the DNA TGTGCCAGCAGTTTAGGGTTACGGAATAGCAATCAGCCCCAGCATTTT. V and J are TRBV28 and TRBJ1-5; D gene ambiguous. Trimming removed 2 bases at V and 0 bases at J, with 11 bases between. The CDR3 is 16 residues long. Germline V gene sequence: CDR1 MDHEN, CDR2 SYDVKM.

The V and J genes are TRBV7-3 and TRBJ2-1, with 9 bases that match TRBD1. CDR1 is SGHTA, CDR2 FQGTGA, per germline. The CDR3 is 16 amino acids. With 5 bases clipped from V and 5 bases from J, the junction kept 10 bases outside the gene matches. The CDR3 DNA sequence: TGTGCCAGCAGCCCTAACAGGGGGCCGCCTGACAATGAGCAGTTCTTC. It encodes CASSPNRGPPDNEQFF.

The chain recombines TRBV6-5 with TRBJ1-6; 9 bases are a match to TRBD1. The CDR3 runs to 14 residues. Germline values: CDR1 MNHEY, CDR2 SVGAGI. Trimming removed 4 bases from V and 6 bases from J; junction bases left unmatched: 1. In nucleotides, the CDR3 is TGTGCCAGCAGTTGGGACAGGGTTAATTCACCCCTCCACTTT. Protein: CASSWDRVNSPLHF.

The genes are TRBV27 and TRBJ1-2, with TRBD1 matching over 9 bases. The V gene end was trimmed by 3 bases and the J gene end by 4 bases; junction bases not matched to a gene: 6. This CDR3 comprises 15 residues. Germline lookup yields CDR1 MNHEY and CDR2 SMNVEV (reference sequence). The CDR3 here is CASSLASTGGYGYTF. CDR3 DNA sequence: TGTGCCAGCAGTTTGGCCTCGACAGGGGGCTATGGCTACACCTTC.

This sequence joins TRBV10-3 and TRBJ2-1; 12 nucleotides match TRBD2. Germline assignment: CDR1 ENHRY and CDR2 SYGVKD. Trimming removed 4 bases from V and 7 bases from J; junction bases left unmatched: 17. The CDR3 runs 19 residues. The chain's CDR3 is CAISVSSGGALSIGNEQFF. CDR3 coding DNA: TGTGCCATCAGTGTTTCTAGCGGGGGGGCCCTGTCGATCGGTAATGAGCAGTTCTTC.